The clone carrying this T cell receptor (beta chain) was picked up many times. TCRdb reprocessed the RT-PCR reads with MiXCR, giving one entry per CDR3 protein. The data show approximately 720,000 distinct CDR3 sequences, 12% to 15% seen once. Material: memory CD4+ T cells from blood. This TCR came from a female donor in good health, serving as a healthy control.

Written as DNA, the CDR3 is TGTGCCACCAGTGATTATGCGGGGAGGGATACGCAGTATTTT. It yields the protein CATSDYAGRDTQYF. The chain uses TRBV24-1 and TRBJ2-3; D may be TRBD2 (6 bases). The CDR3 length is 14 residues. The germline V and J ends were trimmed by 2 bases and 6 bases, with 11 bases remaining between them. The V gene's germline CDR1 is KGHDR and CDR2 SFDVKD.